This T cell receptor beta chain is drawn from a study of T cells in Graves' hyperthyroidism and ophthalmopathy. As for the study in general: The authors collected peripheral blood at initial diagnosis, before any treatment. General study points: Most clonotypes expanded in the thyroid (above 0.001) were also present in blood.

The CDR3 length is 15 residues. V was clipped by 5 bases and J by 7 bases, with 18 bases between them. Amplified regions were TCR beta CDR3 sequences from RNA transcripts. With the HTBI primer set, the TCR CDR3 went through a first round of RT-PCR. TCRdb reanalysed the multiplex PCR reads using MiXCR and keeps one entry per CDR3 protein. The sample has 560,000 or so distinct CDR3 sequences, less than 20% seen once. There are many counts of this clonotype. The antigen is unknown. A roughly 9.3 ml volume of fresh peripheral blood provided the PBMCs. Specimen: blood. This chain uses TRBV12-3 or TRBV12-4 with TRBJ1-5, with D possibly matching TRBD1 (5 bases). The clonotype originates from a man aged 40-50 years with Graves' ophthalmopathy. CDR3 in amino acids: CASSHAQGGDQPQHF. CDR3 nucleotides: TGTGCCAGCAGTCACGCGCAGGGAGGCGACCAGCCCCAGCATTTT.